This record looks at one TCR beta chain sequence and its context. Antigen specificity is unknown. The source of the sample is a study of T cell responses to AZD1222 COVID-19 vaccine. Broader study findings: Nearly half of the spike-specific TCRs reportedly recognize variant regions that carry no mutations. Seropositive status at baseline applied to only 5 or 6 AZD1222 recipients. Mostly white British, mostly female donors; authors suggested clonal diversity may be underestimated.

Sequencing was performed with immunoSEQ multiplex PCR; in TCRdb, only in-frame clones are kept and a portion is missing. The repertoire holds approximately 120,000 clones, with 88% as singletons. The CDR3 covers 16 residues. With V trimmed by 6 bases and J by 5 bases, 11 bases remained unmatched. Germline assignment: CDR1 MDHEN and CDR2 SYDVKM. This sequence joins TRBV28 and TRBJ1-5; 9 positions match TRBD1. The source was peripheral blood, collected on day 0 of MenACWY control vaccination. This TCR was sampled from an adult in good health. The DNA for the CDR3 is TGTGCCAGCAGCCCGGACAGGGGAAGGCGGGATCAGCCCCAGCATTTT. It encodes CASSPDRGRRDQPQHF.